This T cell receptor beta chain was sequenced for a study of blood T cell repertoires in COVID-19. Background on the study: Both acute and convalescent COVID-19 samples were obtained from the United States, Italy and Spain. PBMCs, B-cell-depleted T cells, or T cells were the source of the cDNA or gDNA that made up the material.

Authors' analysis steps: The assay estimated nucleated cells by amplifying reference gene primers. Profiling relied on immunoSEQ multiplex PCR, and the TCRdb table lists in-frame clones only, not all of them. Clone size and V and J calls were adopted from that table, with D and trimming inferred from the DNA. The data show hundreds of thousands of clones, about nine tenths seen once. Per germline, CDR1 LNHNV and CDR2 YYDKDF (reference sequence). With 2 bases removed from V and 2 bases from J, the gap between germline ends came to 6 bases. The CDR3 totals 13 residues. Concerning this clone: The same CDR3 also results from other DNA sequences found in this sample.

This clonotype was obtained from a woman aged 45-65 years who had recovered from COVID-19. The sample comprised peripheral blood. The chain recombines TRBV15 with TRBJ1-2; D possibly corresponds to TRBD1 (6 bases). The CDR3 protein is CATSRQGNYGYTF. The CDR3 bases are TGTGCCACCAGCAGACAGGGGAACTATGGCTACACCTTC.